One and the same sample provided the 28 T cell receptor beta chains below, sequenced in a study of CD8 T cells in ankylosing spondylitis. Study-wide results and caveats: Ankylosing spondylitis blood seemed to carry a telltale TCR beta motif made of several highly homologous variants.

Antigens of these TCRs are unknown. Each CDR3 protein is one row after TCRdb ran MiXCR on the 5' RACE reads. The sample has roughly 300,000 distinct CDR3 sequences, 7.5% to 9% seen once; the top ten hold roughly 15%. Sequences were obtained from blood, either unsorted or a sorted T cell fraction (not recorded which). All receptors come from a male donor with ankylosing spondylitis.

The chain uses TRBV5-5 and TRBJ1-1; D perhaps matches TRBD1 (5 bases). V lost 0 bases and J 4 bases, leaving 10 bases between the germline ends. The length of the CDR3 is 14 residues. Germline loops: CDR1 SGHKS, CDR2 YYEKEE (reference sequence). CDR3 loop: CASSLAPDSTEAFF. DNA of the CDR3: TGTGCCAGCAGCTTGGCTCCAGACAGCACTGAAGCTTTCTTT.

This clonotype appeared a few times. This chain uses TRBV5-1 with TRBJ2-7; D uncertain. The germline gives CDR1 SGHRS, CDR2 YFSETQ. V dropped 0 bases and J dropped 6 bases, with 13 bases sitting between them. The CDR3 covers 14 residues. CDR3 sequence: CASSLGTAHVEQYF. Here the CDR3 DNA reads TGCGCCAGCAGCTTGGGCACGGCCCACGTCGAGCAGTACTTC.

This clonotype appeared many times. The rearrangement joins TRBV10-2 to TRBJ1-5, with a possible D match to TRBD1 (5 bases). CDR3 length equals 13 residues. The V end lost 2 bases, the J end lost 7 bases, and 9 bases lay between the germline ends. Germline CDR1 WSHSY, CDR2 SAAADI. CDR3 region: CASSEGARQPQHF. The CDR3 DNA is TGCGCCAGCAGTGAGGGGGCGCGCCAGCCCCAGCATTTT.

This clonotype was found a few times. This rearrangement joins TRBV27 to TRBJ2-1; TRBD2 aligns across 12 bases. V lost 5 bases to trimming and J lost 9 bases; unmatched junction nucleotides: 11. The CDR3 runs 16 residues. Looked up from germline, CDR1 is MNHEY and CDR2 is SMNVEV (reference sequence). CDR3 loop: CASSAFGLAGTVEQFF. The CDR3 DNA reads as TGTGCCAGCAGTGCCTTCGGACTAGCGGGAACCGTTGAGCAGTTCTTC.

The sample holds many counts of this clonotype. The genes are TRBV5-1 and TRBJ2-1; D is possibly TRBD1 (6 bases). The CDR3 is made up of 16 amino acids. Germline-derived CDR1 and CDR2 are SGHRS and YFSETQ. Trimming shortened V by 4 bases and J by 2 bases, and 16 bases separated the two germline ends. The CDR3 DNA reads TGCGCCAGCAGCGAGGGGGACGTGATTGCCTACAATGAGCAGTTCTTC. The encoded protein is CASSEGDVIAYNEQFF.

This clonotype was counted only a few times. This chain joins TRBV5-1 and TRBJ2-7; 13 positions agree with TRBD2. Germline CDR1 SGHRS, CDR2 YFSETQ. Trimming at V came to 4 bases and at J to 6 bases, leaving 13 bases not matched to a gene. The CDR3 totals 17 residues. The CDR3, as DNA: TGCGCCAGCAGCCCGGCCGGCGGACTAGCGGGAGAAGCCGAGCAGTACTTC. It codes for CASSPAGGLAGEAEQYF. The full variable domain, in which reference TRBV5-1 and TRBJ2-7 provide the parts outside the CDR3, is KAGVTQTPRYLIKTRGQQVTLSCSPISGHRSVSWYQQTPGQGLQFLFEYFSETQRNKGNFPGRFSGRQFSNSRSEMNVSTLELGDSALYLCASSPAGGLAGEAEQYFGPGTRLTVT.

This clonotype was counted only a few times. The gene calls are TRBV7-3 and TRBJ2-1; tentative D call: TRBD1 (7 bases). Per germline, CDR1 SGHTA and CDR2 FQGTGA. This CDR3 comprises 14 residues. V lost 1 base and J 8 bases, leaving 12 bases between the germline ends. The DNA for the CDR3 is TGTGCCAGCAGCTTAATTCAGGGGGGAGATGAGCAGTTCTTC. Translation gives CASSLIQGGDEQFF.

The V call is TRBV6-1, the J call TRBJ1-3; no clear D gene. The CDR3 runs 15 residues. The V and J ends lost 7 bases and 2 bases respectively, with 15 bases between them. CDR1 is MNHNS and CDR2 is SASEGT in the germline V gene. In DNA form, the CDR3 reads TGTGCCAGCACTACACCTGGGGTAGCTGGAAACACCATATATTTT. This codes for CASTTPGVAGNTIYF.

This clonotype was observed a handful of times. CDR3 coding DNA: TGTGCCAGCAGTCCCCGTAGCGGGGCCTACAATGAGCAGTTCTTC. Encoded protein: CASSPRSGAYNEQFF. The rearrangement links TRBV6-1 to TRBJ2-1; 8 nucleotides align to TRBD2. There are 15 residues in the CDR3. Germline CDR1 reads MNHNS; CDR2 reads SASEGT. V trimming: 5 bases; J trimming: 2 bases; junction bases outside the gene matches: 5.

This clonotype was observed a handful of times. The chain has TRBV2 and TRBJ1-1; possibly TRBD1 for D (5 bases). The germline V and J ends were trimmed by 7 bases and 8 bases, with 17 bases remaining between them. Germline-derived CDR1 and CDR2 are SNHLY and FYNNEI. The CDR3 extends over 13 amino acids. For the CDR3, the DNA is TGTGCCAGCATCACAGGTCCCGCGCGAGAAGCTTTCTTT. The encoded protein is CASITGPAREAFF.

The chain combines TRBV10-3 with TRBJ1-1, with 7 positions matching TRBD1. This CDR3 region has 14 residues. J gave up 7 bases and V 3 bases, and 8 bases lay outside the gene matches. CDR1 and CDR2 (germline): ENHRY, SYGVKD. The CDR3 reads CAISEGQEYYEAFF. DNA of the CDR3: TGTGCCATCAGTGAAGGACAGGAGTATTATGAAGCTTTCTTT.

This clonotype was seen only a few times. The rearrangement joins TRBV5-1 to TRBJ2-1; D uncertain. Germline assignment: CDR1 SGHRS and CDR2 YFSETQ. CDR3 size: 16 residues. Trimming cost V 0 bases and J 6 bases, with 16 bases left between them. The CDR3 nucleotides read TGCGCCAGCAGCTTGGGCGGTGAAGCTTTTGGCAATGAGCAGTTCTTC. This codes for CASSLGGEAFGNEQFF.

This clonotype occurred a few times. The chain combines TRBV7-6 with TRBJ2-7; 11 nucleotides align to TRBD2. The germline CDR1 and CDR2 sequences are SGHVS and FNYEAQ. CDR3 length: 16 amino acids. V lost 5 bases and J lost 2; bases outside the gene matches: 8. The CDR3 region is CASSGGGLAGPYEQYF. CDR3 sequence (DNA): TGTGCCAGCAGCGGAGGTGGACTAGCGGGCCCCTACGAGCAGTACTTC.

In its sample, this clonotype was seen many times. V usage is TRBV6-1 and J usage is TRBJ2-3; no reliable D call. The V end lost 6 bases, the J end lost 4 bases, and 5 bases lay between the germline ends. Germline CDR1 reads MNHNS; CDR2 reads SASEGT. CDR3 length equals 11 residues. The CDR3 spells CASRFPDTQYF. The CDR3 coding sequence is TGTGCCAGCAGATTTCCAGATACGCAGTATTTT.

This clonotype was recorded a few times. The chain has TRBV12-3 or TRBV12-4 and TRBJ2-1; the match to TRBD1 covers 9 bases. The CDR3 covers 18 residues. V lost 6 bases, J lost 3 bases, and 15 bases stayed unmatched. The CDR3 DNA follows: TGTGCCAGCAGGAGAACGGACAGGGGTTTAAGTGGCTACAATGAGCAGTTCTTC. Its protein is CASRRTDRGLSGYNEQFF.

The chain recombines TRBV6-5 with TRBJ2-7; D remains ambiguous. The CDR3 loop spans 17 amino acids. Germline V gene lookup returns CDR1 MNHEY and CDR2 SVGAGI. The germline V and J ends were trimmed by 5 bases and 0 bases, with 20 bases remaining between them. CDR3 amino acids: CASSHHRGRHLSYEQYF. In DNA form, the CDR3 reads TGTGCCAGCAGTCACCATCGCGGTCGTCACCTCTCCTACGAGCAGTACTTC.

This clonotype was counted between two and nine times. The V and J genes are TRBV6-5 and TRBJ2-7; maybe TRBD2 (6 bases). Per germline, CDR1 MNHEY and CDR2 SVGAGI. The CDR3 covers 15 residues. Trimming cost V 2 bases and J 3 bases, with 14 bases left between them. CDR3 sequence: CASSYQQRVIYEQYF. For the CDR3, the DNA is TGTGCCAGCAGTTACCAACAGCGGGTTATCTACGAGCAGTACTTC.

In its sample, this clonotype was seen a few times. The chain has TRBV10-3 and TRBJ2-5; 10 bases match TRBD2. This CDR3 has 16 amino acids. Looked up from germline, CDR1 is ENHRY and CDR2 is SYGVKD. J lost 2 bases, V lost 2 bases, and 5 bases had no gene match. The CDR3 is CAISERAGGRQETQYF. The CDR3 region has the DNA TGTGCCATCAGTGAGAGAGCGGGAGGGCGGCAAGAGACCCAGTACTTC.

The V call is TRBV5-1, the J call TRBJ2-7, with TRBD1 as a possible D gene (5 bases). This CDR3 has 15 residues. In germline, CDR1 is SGHRS, CDR2 YFSETQ. The V and J ends lost 4 bases and 1 base respectively, with 15 bases between them. The CDR3 here is CASSPDGHASYEQYF. Written as DNA, the CDR3 is TGCGCCAGCAGCCCGGACGGACATGCTTCCTACGAGCAGTACTTC.

This clonotype was observed many times. V and J are TRBV24-1 and TRBJ2-2, with D unresolved. CDR3 length equals 14 residues. Per the germline V gene, CDR1 is KGHDR and CDR2 is SFDVKD. V dropped 4 bases and J dropped 6 bases, with 11 bases sitting between them. In DNA, the CDR3 is TGTGCCACCAGTGACCCGAGATGGTCCGGGGAGCTGTTTTTT. This codes for CATSDPRWSGELFF.

This clonotype has only a few counts. As DNA, the CDR3 is TGTGCCAGCAGGACAACCACAGATACGCAGTATTTT. This translates into CASRTTTDTQYF. The rearrangement joins TRBV12-3 or TRBV12-4 to TRBJ2-3; D is uncertain. Trimming stripped 6 bases from V and 2 bases from J, with 6 bases between. The CDR3 spans 12 residues.

This clonotype turned up a few times. The chain has TRBV20-1 and TRBJ1-5, with D possibly matching TRBD1 (6 bases). This CDR3 spans 14 amino acids. Trimming cost V 3 bases and J 4 bases, with 13 bases left between them. Germline V lookup: CDR1 DFQATT, CDR2 SNEGSKA (reference sequence). This CDR3 reads CSASRGTINQPQHF. Written as DNA, the CDR3 is TGCAGTGCTAGTCGGGGGACAATTAATCAGCCCCAGCATTTT.

In this sample, this clonotype turned up a few times. The chain recombines TRBV6-1 with TRBJ2-7; perhaps TRBD1 as D (6 bases). The length of the CDR3 is 14 residues. V lost 4 bases and J 5 bases, leaving 15 bases between the germline ends. CDR1 and CDR2 (germline): MNHNS, SASEGT. CDR3 sequence reads: CASSGYREWDEQYF. Here the CDR3 DNA reads TGTGCCAGCAGTGGGTACAGGGAGTGGGACGAGCAGTACTTC.

This clonotype was detected a few times. This chain joins TRBV18 and TRBJ1-6, with D tentatively TRBD1 (5 bases). Germline V gene lookup returns CDR1 KGHSH and CDR2 LQKENI. CDR3 size: 15 residues. Trimming removed 2 bases at V and 7 bases at J, with 12 bases between. Here the CDR3 reads CASSPDGPGNSPLHF. CDR3 coding DNA: TGTGCCAGCTCACCAGACGGACCAGGGAATTCACCCCTCCACTTT.

This clonotype appeared a few times. In DNA, the CDR3 is TGTGCCTGGGGACGCCAGGGGAACACTGAAGCTTTCTTT. Translated: CAWGRQGNTEAFF. The chain recombines TRBV30 with TRBJ1-1; D is perhaps TRBD1 (5 bases). This CDR3 comprises 13 residues. Deletions cut 5 bases from V and 1 base from J, with 11 bases between. The V gene's germline CDR1 is GTSNPN and CDR2 SVGIG (reference sequence).

This clonotype appeared a few times. J is TRBJ1-3 and V is TRBV28; D might be TRBD1 (6 bases). Germline lookup yields CDR1 MDHEN and CDR2 SYDVKM. This CDR3 is built from 16 residues. The V gene lost 5 bases and the J gene lost 0 bases, with 14 bases spanning the gap. The CDR3 nucleotides read TGTGCCAGCAGTAGGAGGGGGGAACTCTCTGGAAACACCATATATTTT. This codes for CASSRRGELSGNTIYF.

V and J are TRBV4-1 and TRBJ1-5; no clear D gene. V was cut by 1 base and J by 7 bases, with 11 bases left in between. The CDR3 runs 14 residues. Per the germline V gene, CDR1 is MGHRA and CDR2 is YSYEKL. CDR3 nucleotides: TGCGCCAGCAGCCAAGTCTCTGGGAGACAGCCCCAGCATTTT. Translation gives CASSQVSGRQPQHF.

The chain couples TRBV28 to TRBJ2-1; D perhaps matches TRBD2 (5 bases). The CDR3 sequence is 13 residues long. From germline, CDR1 is MDHEN and CDR2 SYDVKM. Trimming removed 6 bases from V and 8 bases from J, with 14 bases in between. CDR3 DNA: TGTGCCAGCAGACGACCAGGACTTTATGAGCAGTTCTTC. This encodes CASRRPGLYEQFF.